This T cell receptor beta chain was found in a study of cytomegalovirus exposure and HLA in healthy donors. The CDR3 spans 15 residues. The germline CDR1 and CDR2 sequences are LNHDA and SQIVND (reference sequence). V gave up 5 bases and J gave up 5 bases; unmatched junction bases: 7. It was with 60 Vbeta and 13 Jbeta primers that the PCR ran. Repertoires were generated with immunoSEQ multiplex PCR, while TCRdb's copy carries only in-frame clones and drops some. The data contain under 200,000 clones, over 70% of them singletons. The sequence was collected from a male donor in good health and CMV-seropositive. Sequenced sample: PBMCs. The gene calls are TRBV19 and TRBJ2-3; 10 bases agree with TRBD1. CDR3 sequence reads: CASSPGTGDGDTQYF. The CDR3 DNA sequence: TGTGCCAGTAGTCCCGGGACAGGGGATGGAGATACGCAGTATTTT.